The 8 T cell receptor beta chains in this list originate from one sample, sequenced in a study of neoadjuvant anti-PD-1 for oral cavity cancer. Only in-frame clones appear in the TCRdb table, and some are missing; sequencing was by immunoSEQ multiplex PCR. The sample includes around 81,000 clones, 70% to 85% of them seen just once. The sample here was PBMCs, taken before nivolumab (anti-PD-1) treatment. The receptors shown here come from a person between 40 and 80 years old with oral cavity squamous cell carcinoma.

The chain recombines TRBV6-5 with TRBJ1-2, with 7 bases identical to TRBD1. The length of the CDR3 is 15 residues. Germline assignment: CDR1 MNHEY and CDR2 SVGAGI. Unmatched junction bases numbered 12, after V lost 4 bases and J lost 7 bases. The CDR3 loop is CASSFIQGGVRGYTF. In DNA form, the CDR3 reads TGTGCCAGCAGTTTTATCCAGGGGGGGGTGCGTGGCTACACCTTC.

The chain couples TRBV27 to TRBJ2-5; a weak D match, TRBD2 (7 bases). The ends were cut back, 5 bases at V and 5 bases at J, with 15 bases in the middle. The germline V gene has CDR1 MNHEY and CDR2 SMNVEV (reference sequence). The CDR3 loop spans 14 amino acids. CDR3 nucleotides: TGTGCCAGCAGTACGGGGGGCGCTTGGGAGACCCAGTACTTC. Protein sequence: CASSTGGAWETQYF.

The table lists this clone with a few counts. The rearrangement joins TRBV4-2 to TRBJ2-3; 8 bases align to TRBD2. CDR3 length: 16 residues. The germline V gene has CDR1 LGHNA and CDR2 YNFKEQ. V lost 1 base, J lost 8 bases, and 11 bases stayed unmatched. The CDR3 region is CASSQVNTAGDRTQYF. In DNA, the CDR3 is TGTGCCAGCAGCCAAGTCAATACAGCGGGAGATCGTACGCAGTATTTT.

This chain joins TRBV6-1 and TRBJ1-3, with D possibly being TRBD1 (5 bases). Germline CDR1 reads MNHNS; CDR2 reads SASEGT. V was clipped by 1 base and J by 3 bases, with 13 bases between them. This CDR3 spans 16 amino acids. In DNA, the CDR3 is TGTGCCAGCAGTGAAGACAGGACTGCACGTGGAAACACCATATATTTT. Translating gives CASSEDRTARGNTIYF.

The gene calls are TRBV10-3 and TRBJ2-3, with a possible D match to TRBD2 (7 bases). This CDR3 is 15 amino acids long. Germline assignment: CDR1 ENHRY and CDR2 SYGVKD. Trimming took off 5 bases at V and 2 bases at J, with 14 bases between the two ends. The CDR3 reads CAISQGGRDTDTQYF. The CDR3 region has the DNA TGTGCCATCAGTCAAGGGGGGAGGGACACAGATACGCAGTATTTT.

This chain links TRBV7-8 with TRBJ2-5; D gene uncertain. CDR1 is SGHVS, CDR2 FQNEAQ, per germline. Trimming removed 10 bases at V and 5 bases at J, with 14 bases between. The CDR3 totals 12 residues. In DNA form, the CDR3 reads TGTGCCACCACAAGGGTGAGGGAGACCCAGTACTTC. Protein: CATTRVRETQYF.

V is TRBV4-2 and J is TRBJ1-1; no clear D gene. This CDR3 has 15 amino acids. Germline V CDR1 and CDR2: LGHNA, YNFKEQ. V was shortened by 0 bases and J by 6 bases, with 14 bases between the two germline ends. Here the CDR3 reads CASSQDRREIAEAFF. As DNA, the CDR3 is TGTGCCAGCAGCCAAGATAGGAGGGAGATCGCTGAAGCTTTCTTT.

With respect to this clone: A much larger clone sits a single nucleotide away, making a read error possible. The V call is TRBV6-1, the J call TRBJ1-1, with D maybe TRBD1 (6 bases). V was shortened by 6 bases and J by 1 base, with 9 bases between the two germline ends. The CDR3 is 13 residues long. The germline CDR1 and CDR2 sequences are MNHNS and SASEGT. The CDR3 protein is CASSQTGNTEAFF. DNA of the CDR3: TGTGCCAGCAGCCAGACAGGGAACACTGAAGCTTTCTTT.